This T cell receptor beta chain was retrieved from a study of preoperative IRX-2 immunotherapy in early breast cancer. Some clones are missing from TCRdb's copy, which holds only in-frame ones; the method was immunoSEQ multiplex PCR. The table shows approximately 31,000 clones, with around 92% occurring only once. Noted treatment: preoperative locoregional IRX-2 cytokine immunotherapy. Samples came from a phase Ib trial of preoperative locoregional IRX-2 cytokine immunotherapy. The sequence derives from a human donor with breast cancer. Here the sequenced sample was tumor tissue, taken after IRX-2 immunotherapy.

The CDR3 region has the DNA TGTGCCAGCAGCGCAGGACGGTCCGGGGCCTACGAGCAGTACTTC. Translation: CASSAGRSGAYEQYF. The chain couples TRBV11-3 to TRBJ2-7; a weak D match, TRBD2 (5 bases). The V end was cut by 5 bases, the J end by 2 bases, with 16 bases between. Germline lookup yields CDR1 SGHNT and CDR2 YENEEA. This CDR3 has 15 residues. The whole variable domain, filled in from reference TRBV11-3 and TRBJ2-7, reads EAGVVQSPRYKIIEKKQPVAFWCNPISGHNTLYWYLQNLGQGPELLIRYENEEAVDDSQLPKDRFSAERLKGVDSTLKIQPAELGDSAVYLCASSAGRSGAYEQYFGPGTRLTVT.